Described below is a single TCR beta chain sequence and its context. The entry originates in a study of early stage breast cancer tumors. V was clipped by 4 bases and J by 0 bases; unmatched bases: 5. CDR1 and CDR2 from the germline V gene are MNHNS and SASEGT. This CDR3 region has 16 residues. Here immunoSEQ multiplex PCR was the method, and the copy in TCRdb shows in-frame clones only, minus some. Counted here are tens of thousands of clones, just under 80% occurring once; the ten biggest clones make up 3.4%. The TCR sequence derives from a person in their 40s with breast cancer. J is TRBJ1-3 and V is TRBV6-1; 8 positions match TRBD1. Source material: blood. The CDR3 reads CASSGTGRSSGNTIYF. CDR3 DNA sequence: TGTGCCAGCAGTGGGACAGGGAGGAGCTCTGGAAACACCATATATTTT.